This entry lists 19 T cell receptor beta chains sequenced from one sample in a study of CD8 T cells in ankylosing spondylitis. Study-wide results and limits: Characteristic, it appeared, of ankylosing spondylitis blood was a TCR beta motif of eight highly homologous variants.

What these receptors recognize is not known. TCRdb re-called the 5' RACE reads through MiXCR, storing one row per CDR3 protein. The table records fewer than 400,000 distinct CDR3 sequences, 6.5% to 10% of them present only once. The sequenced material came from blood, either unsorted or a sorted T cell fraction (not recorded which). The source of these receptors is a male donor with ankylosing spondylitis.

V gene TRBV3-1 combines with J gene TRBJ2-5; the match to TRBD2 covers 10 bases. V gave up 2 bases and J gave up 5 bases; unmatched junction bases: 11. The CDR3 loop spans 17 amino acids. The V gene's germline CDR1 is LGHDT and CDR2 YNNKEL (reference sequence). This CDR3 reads CASSQTPSGSSDETQYF. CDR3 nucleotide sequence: TGTGCCAGCAGCCAAACCCCTAGCGGGAGTAGCGACGAGACCCAGTACTTC.

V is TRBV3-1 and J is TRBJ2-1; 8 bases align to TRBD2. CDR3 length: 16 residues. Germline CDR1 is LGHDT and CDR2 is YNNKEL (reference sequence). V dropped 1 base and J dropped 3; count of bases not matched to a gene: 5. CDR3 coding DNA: TGTGCCAGCAGCCAAGTGCAGCGGGAGTACTACAATGAGCAGTTCTTC. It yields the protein CASSQVQREYYNEQFF.

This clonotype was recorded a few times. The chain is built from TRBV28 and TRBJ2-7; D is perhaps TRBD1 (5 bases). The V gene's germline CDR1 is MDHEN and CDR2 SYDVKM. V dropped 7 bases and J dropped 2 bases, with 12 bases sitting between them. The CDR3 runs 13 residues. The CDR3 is CASTRTDTYEQYF. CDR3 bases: TGTGCCAGCACCCGGACGGACACCTACGAGCAGTACTTC. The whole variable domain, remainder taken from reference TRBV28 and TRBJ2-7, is DVKVTQSSRYLVKRTGEKVFLECVQDMDHENMFWYRQDPGLGLRLIYFSYDVKMKEKGDIPEGYSVSREKKERFSLILESASTNQTSMYLCASTRTDTYEQYFGPGTRLTVT.

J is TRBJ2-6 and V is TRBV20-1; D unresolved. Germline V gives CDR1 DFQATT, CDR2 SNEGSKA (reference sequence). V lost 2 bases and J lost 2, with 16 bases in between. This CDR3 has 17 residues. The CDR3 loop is CSARMSPPDPGANVLTF. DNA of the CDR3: TGCAGTGCTAGAATGTCCCCACCCGACCCTGGGGCCAACGTCCTGACTTTC.

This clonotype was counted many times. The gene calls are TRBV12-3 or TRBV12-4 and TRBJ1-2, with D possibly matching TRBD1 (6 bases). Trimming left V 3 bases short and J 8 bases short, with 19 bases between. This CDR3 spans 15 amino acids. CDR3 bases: TGTGCCAGCAGTTTGGAGAGACAGGCCTTTTGGGGCTACACCTTC. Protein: CASSLERQAFWGYTF.

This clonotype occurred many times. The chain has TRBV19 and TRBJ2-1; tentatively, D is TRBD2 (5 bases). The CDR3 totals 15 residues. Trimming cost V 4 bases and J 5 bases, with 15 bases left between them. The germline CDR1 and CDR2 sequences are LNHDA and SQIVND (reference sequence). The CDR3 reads CASSNGPERNNEQFF. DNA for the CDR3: TGTGCCAGTAGTAATGGTCCCGAGCGGAACAATGAGCAGTTCTTC.

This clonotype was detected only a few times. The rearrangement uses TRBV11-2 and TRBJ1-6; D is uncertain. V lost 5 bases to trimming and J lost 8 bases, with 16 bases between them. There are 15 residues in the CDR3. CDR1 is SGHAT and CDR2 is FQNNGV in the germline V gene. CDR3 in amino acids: CASSTPTRPDSPLHF. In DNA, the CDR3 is TGTGCCAGCAGCACCCCCACCAGGCCTGATTCACCCCTCCACTTT.

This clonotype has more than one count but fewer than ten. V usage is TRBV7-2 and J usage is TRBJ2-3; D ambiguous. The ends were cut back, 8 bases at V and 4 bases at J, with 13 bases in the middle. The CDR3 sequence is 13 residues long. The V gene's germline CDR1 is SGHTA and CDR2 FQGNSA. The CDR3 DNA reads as TGTGCCAGCGCTGTCTCTCCCTCAGATACGCAGTATTTT. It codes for CASAVSPSDTQYF.

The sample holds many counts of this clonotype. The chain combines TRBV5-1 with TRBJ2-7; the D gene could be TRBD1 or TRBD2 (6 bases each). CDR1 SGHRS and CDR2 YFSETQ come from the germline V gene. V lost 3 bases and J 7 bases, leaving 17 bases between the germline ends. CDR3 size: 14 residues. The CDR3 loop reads CASSWAGEGGEQYF. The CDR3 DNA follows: TGCGCCAGCAGCTGGGCCGGAGAAGGGGGGGAGCAGTACTTC. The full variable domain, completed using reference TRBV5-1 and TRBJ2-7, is KAGVTQTPRYLIKTRGQQVTLSCSPISGHRSVSWYQQTPGQGLQFLFEYFSETQRNKGNFPGRFSGRQFSNSRSEMNVSTLELGDSALYLCASSWAGEGGEQYFGPGTRLTVT.

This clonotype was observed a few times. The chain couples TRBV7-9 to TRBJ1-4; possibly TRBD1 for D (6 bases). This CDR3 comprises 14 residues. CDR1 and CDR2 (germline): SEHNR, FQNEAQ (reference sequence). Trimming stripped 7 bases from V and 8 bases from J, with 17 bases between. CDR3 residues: CASTDPGAWEKLFF. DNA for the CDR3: TGTGCCAGCACAGATCCAGGGGCTTGGGAAAAACTGTTTTTT.

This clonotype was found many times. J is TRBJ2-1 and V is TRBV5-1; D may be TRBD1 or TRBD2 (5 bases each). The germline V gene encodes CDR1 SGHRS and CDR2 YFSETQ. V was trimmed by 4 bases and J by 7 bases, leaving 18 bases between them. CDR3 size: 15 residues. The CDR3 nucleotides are TGCGCCAGCAGCCAATCTGACAGTTGGGAGAATGAGCAGTTCTTC. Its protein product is CASSQSDSWENEQFF.

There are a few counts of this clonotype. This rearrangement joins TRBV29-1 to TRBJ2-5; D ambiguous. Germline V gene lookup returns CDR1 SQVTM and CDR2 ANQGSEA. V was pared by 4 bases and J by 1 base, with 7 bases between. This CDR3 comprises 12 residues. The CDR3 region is CSVGQSQETQYF. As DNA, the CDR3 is TGCAGCGTTGGGCAGTCCCAAGAGACCCAGTACTTC. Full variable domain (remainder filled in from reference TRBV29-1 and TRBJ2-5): SAVISQKPSRDICQRGTSLTIQCQVDSQVTMMFWYRQQPGQSLTLIATANQGSEATYESGFVIDKFPISRPNLTFSTLTVSNMSPEDSSIYLCSVGQSQETQYFGPGTRLLVL.

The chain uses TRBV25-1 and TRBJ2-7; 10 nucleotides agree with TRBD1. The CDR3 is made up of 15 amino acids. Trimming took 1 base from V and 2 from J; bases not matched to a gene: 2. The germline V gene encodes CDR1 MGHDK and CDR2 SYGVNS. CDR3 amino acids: CASSEWGTGAYEQYF. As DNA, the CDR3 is TGTGCCAGCAGTGAATGGGGGACAGGGGCCTACGAGCAGTACTTC.

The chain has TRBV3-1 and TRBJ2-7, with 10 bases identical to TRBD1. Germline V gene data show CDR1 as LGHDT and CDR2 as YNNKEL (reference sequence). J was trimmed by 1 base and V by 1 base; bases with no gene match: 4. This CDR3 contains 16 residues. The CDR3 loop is CASSQGGTGVSYEQYF. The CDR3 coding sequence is TGTGCCAGCAGCCAAGGTGGGACAGGGGTTTCCTACGAGCAGTACTTC.

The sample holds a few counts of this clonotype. The CDR3 loop reads CASSLSPSGSTDTQYF. CDR3 bases: TGTGCCAGCAGTTTATCGCCTAGCGGGAGCACAGATACGCAGTATTTT. This sequence joins TRBV27 and TRBJ2-3, with TRBD2 matching 8 bases. V dropped 0 bases and J dropped 0; count of bases not matched to a gene: 2. The CDR3 consists of 16 residues. Germline loops: CDR1 MNHEY, CDR2 SMNVEV (reference sequence).

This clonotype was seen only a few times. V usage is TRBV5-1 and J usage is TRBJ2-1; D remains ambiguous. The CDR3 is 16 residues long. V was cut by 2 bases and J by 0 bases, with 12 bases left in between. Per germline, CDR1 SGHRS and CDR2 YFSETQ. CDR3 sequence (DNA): TGCGCCAGCAGCTTTGATCTGGGTAGCTCCTACAATGAGCAGTTCTTC. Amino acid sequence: CASSFDLGSSYNEQFF.

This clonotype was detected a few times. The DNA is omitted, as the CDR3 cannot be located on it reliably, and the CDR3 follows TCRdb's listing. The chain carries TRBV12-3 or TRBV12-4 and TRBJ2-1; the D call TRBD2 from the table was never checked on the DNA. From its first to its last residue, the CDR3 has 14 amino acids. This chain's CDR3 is CASSTSGGGHEQFF.

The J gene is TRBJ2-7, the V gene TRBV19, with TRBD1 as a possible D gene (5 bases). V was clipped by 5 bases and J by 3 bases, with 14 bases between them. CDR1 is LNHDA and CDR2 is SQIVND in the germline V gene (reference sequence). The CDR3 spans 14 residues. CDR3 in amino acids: CASSLSTEYYEQYF. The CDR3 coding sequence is TGTGCCAGTAGTCTCTCGACAGAGTACTACGAGCAGTACTTC. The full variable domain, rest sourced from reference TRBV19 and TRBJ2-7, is DGGITQSPKYLFRKEGQNVTLSCEQNLNHDAMYWYRQDPGQGLRLIYYSQIVNDFQKGDIAEGYSVSREKKESFPLTVTSAQKNPTAFYLCASSLSTEYYEQYFGPGTRLTVT.

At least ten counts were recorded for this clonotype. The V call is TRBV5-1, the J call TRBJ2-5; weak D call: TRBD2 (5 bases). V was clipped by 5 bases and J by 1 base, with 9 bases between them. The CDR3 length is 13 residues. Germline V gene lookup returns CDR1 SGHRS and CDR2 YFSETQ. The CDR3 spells CASSGRGQETQYF. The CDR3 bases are TGCGCCAGCAGTGGACGGGGCCAAGAGACCCAGTACTTC.